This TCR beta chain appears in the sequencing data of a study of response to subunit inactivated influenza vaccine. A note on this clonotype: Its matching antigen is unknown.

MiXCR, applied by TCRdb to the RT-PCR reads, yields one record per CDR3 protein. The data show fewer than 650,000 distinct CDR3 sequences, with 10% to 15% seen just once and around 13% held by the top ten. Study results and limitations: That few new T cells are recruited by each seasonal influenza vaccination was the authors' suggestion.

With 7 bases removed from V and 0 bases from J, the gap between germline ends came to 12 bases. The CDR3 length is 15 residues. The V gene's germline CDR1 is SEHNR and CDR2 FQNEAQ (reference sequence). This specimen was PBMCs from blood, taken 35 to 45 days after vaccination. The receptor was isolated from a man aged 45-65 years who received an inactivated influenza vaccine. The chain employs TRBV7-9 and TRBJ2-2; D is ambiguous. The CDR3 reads CASIRSAANTGELFF. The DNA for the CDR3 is TGTGCCAGCATACGATCAGCCGCGAACACCGGGGAGCTGTTTTTT.